This entry features one TCR beta chain sequence. Its antigen remains unknown. The data stem from a study of CD8 T cells in Susac syndrome. Random hexamers served to reverse transcribe about 0.45 to 1 ug RNA. TCRdb re-called the immunoSEQ multiplex PCR reads through MiXCR, storing one row per CDR3 protein. The sample contains about 300,000 distinct CDR3 sequences, approximately 85% of which appear only once. The sequenced target, TCR beta, came from blood CD8+ and CD4+ T cells. The CDR3 covers 13 residues. V was shortened by 3 bases and J by 3 bases, with 9 bases between the two germline ends. Germline values: CDR1 SEHNR, CDR2 FQNEAQ (reference sequence). General study findings and limits: Individuals included in the TCR sequencing and HLA analysis were acknowledged by the study to be relatively few in number.

Sequenced input: CD8+ T cells from PBMCs. V and J are TRBV7-9 and TRBJ2-7; D gene uncertain. This TCR was sampled from a human donor with multiple sclerosis. In DNA form, the CDR3 reads TGTGCCAGCAGCTTGGCTAACGGCTACGAGCAGTACTTC. Residues: CASSLANGYEQYF.